The sequence of this TCR beta chain was determined in a study of blood T cell repertoires in COVID-19. Study-wide background: Samples came from the United States, Italy and Spain, spanning acute and convalescent COVID-19. PBMCs, B-cell-depleted T cells, or T cells provided the cDNA or gDNA that made up the material.

Germline loops: CDR1 WSHSY, CDR2 SAAADI. CDR3 length: 12 residues. V was pared by 6 bases and J by 6 bases, with 11 bases between. The authors' processing: Scientists estimated how many nucleated cells there were by amplifying reference gene primers. The table came from immunoSEQ multiplex PCR; TCRdb's copy has only in-frame clones and leaves some out. V and J calls and clone size follow that table, whereas D and trimming were derived from the DNA. The data contain about 120,000 clones, 75% to 90% of them singletons. Source material: peripheral blood. This receptor was taken from a woman in her 70s with acute or convalescent COVID-19. The rearrangement uses TRBV10-2 and TRBJ1-2; D perhaps matches TRBD1 (5 bases). Here the CDR3 reads CASRGGSNGYTF. DNA for the CDR3: TGCGCCAGCAGGGGGGGGAGCAATGGCTACACCTTC.